Presented here are 26 T cell receptor beta chains from one specimen sequenced in a study of shared clonotypes between healthy human individuals. Sequencing used immunoSEQ multiplex PCR; TCRdb keeps in-frame clones, though not all of them. The table includes a few million clones, around nine tenths detected once. Source material: naive CD4+ T cells sorted from blood. Subset denoted: CD45RA+ positively selected. The source is a man younger than 30 in good health.

J is TRBJ2-2 and V is TRBV18; the match to TRBD2 covers 8 bases. CDR3 length equals 15 residues. The germline CDR1 and CDR2 sequences are KGHSH and LQKENI. V was pared by 3 bases and J by 4 bases, with 4 bases of the junction left unmatched. Here the CDR3 reads CASSPPAGVTGELFF. The CDR3 DNA sequence: TGTGCCAGCTCACCCCCAGCGGGAGTCACCGGGGAGCTGTTTTTT.

The V and J genes are TRBV5-1 and TRBJ1-4; possibly TRBD1 for D (5 bases). V was clipped by 5 bases and J by 4 bases, with 9 bases between them. This CDR3 region has 13 residues. From germline, CDR1 is SGHRS and CDR2 YFSETQ. CDR3 in DNA: TGCGCCAGCAGTCGGGGCTATAATGAAAAACTGTTTTTT. It encodes CASSRGYNEKLFF.

The rearrangement uses TRBV27 and TRBJ1-6; D uncertain. The CDR3 spans 15 residues. In germline, CDR1 is MNHEY, CDR2 SMNVEV (reference sequence). Trimming stripped 3 bases from V and 9 bases from J, with 15 bases between. The DNA of the CDR3 is TGTGCCAGCAGTTTTAGAGTATCTGTTCTTTCACCCCTCCACTTT. Amino acids: CASSFRVSVLSPLHF.

J is TRBJ1-2 and V is TRBV18, with unresolved D. Germline CDR1 and CDR2: KGHSH and LQKENI. V was pared by 4 bases and J by 0 bases, with 18 bases between. There are 17 residues in the CDR3. CDR3 nucleotides: TGTGCCAGCTCACGCGGCGGTGGGGATAAGGCTAACTATGGCTACACCTTC. Protein product: CASSRGGGDKANYGYTF.

The rearrangement joins TRBV5-4 to TRBJ1-2, with TRBD1 as a possible D gene (6 bases). The ends were cut back, 7 bases at V and 1 base at J, with 17 bases in the middle. This CDR3 is built from 15 residues. Germline CDR1 SGHNT, CDR2 YYREEE (reference sequence). The CDR3 loop reads CASGIQGLLNYGYTF. CDR3 nucleotide sequence: TGTGCCAGCGGCATACAGGGACTACTTAACTATGGCTACACCTTC.

The chain is built from TRBV7-9 and TRBJ1-5; 8 bases line up with TRBD1. The CDR3 covers 16 residues. Germline V gene lookup returns CDR1 SEHNR and CDR2 FQNEAQ (reference sequence). V was clipped by 2 bases and J by 4 bases; unmatched bases: 7. DNA for the CDR3: TGTGCCAGCAGCTTAACGAAGGACAGGGAGAATCAGCCCCAGCATTTT. Amino acid sequence: CASSLTKDRENQPQHF.

The genes are TRBV5-1 and TRBJ2-3, with 7 bases identical to TRBD1. The V and J ends lost 2 bases and 2 bases, in that order; junction bases with no gene match: 5. The CDR3 is made up of 15 amino acids. Per germline, CDR1 SGHRS and CDR2 YFSETQ. The CDR3 coding sequence is TGCGCCAGCAGCTTATGGGACAGAGACACAGATACGCAGTATTTT. It specifies CASSLWDRDTDTQYF.

V is TRBV29-1 and J is TRBJ2-1; D is perhaps TRBD1 (6 bases). The CDR3 is 16 amino acids. Trimming shortened V by 5 bases and J by 6 bases, and 23 bases separated the two germline ends. CDR1 is SQVTM, CDR2 ANQGSEA, per germline. The CDR3 region has the DNA TGCAGCGTTCTAGGACAGCAAGGGGCCAAGGGCAATGAGCAGTTCTTC. Protein: CSVLGQQGAKGNEQFF.

This clone was seen only once. The chain is built from TRBV6-5 and TRBJ2-1, with D maybe TRBD2 (6 bases). This CDR3 comprises 15 residues. V gave up 6 bases and J gave up 4 bases, with 16 bases separating them. Per the germline V gene, CDR1 is MNHEY and CDR2 is SVGAGI. CDR3 coding DNA: TGTGCCAGCAGCCGCCTTAGCGGAGATTACAATGAGCAGTTCTTC. Encoded protein: CASSRLSGDYNEQFF.

The rearrangement links TRBV19 to TRBJ1-1, with 10 nucleotides matching TRBD1. The CDR3 sequence is 15 residues long. Germline V gives CDR1 LNHDA, CDR2 SQIVND (reference sequence). With 3 bases clipped from V and 1 base from J, the junction kept 2 bases outside the gene matches. The CDR3 reads CASSIGTGANTEAFF. In nucleotides, the CDR3 is TGTGCCAGTAGTATCGGGACAGGGGCGAACACTGAAGCTTTCTTT. Variable domain in full (rest from reference TRBV19 and TRBJ1-1): DGGITQSPKYLFRKEGQNVTLSCEQNLNHDAMYWYRQDPGQGLRLIYYSQIVNDFQKGDIAEGYSVSREKKESFPLTVTSAQKNPTAFYLCASSIGTGANTEAFFGQGTRLTVV.

In DNA, the CDR3 is TGTGCCAGCAGTTACGGGGCCGAGCAGTACTTC. Amino acids: CASSYGAEQYF. V is TRBV6-6 and J is TRBJ2-7; possible D gene TRBD1, 5 bases. The CDR3 length is 11 residues. The V gene lost 2 bases and the J gene lost 6 bases, with 5 bases spanning the gap. CDR1 and CDR2 (germline): MNHNY, SVGAGI (reference sequence).

The chain has TRBV7-9 and TRBJ1-1; no clear D. Germline assignment: CDR1 SEHNR and CDR2 FQNEAQ (reference sequence). The CDR3 has 15 residues. The ends were cut back, 4 bases at V and 1 base at J, with 13 bases in the middle. The CDR3 DNA reads TGTGCCAGCAGCTGGCCTGGGCGAAGGAACACTGAAGCTTTCTTT. Encoded protein: CASSWPGRRNTEAFF.

This clone appeared a few times. Distinct nucleotide sequences in the sample also encode this CDR3. V usage is TRBV6-1 and J usage is TRBJ1-5; D is ambiguous. The length of the CDR3 is 12 residues. Germline assignment: CDR1 MNHNS and CDR2 SASEGT. V gave up 6 bases and J gave up 0 bases, with 3 bases separating them. CDR3 sequence reads: CASSDSNQPQHF. DNA of the CDR3: TGTGCCAGCAGCGATAGCAATCAGCCCCAGCATTTT.

This chain joins TRBV18 and TRBJ2-3; possible D gene TRBD1, 5 bases. V was pared by 0 bases and J by 0 bases, with 16 bases between. Germline V CDR1 and CDR2: KGHSH, LQKENI. The CDR3 consists of 18 residues. CDR3 coding DNA: TGTGCCAGCTCACCACCACTGGCTCAGGGTCCCAGCACAGATACGCAGTATTTT. Protein: CASSPPLAQGPSTDTQYF. Drawing the rest from reference TRBV18 and TRBJ2-3, the complete variable domain is NAGVMQNPRHLVRRRGQEARLRCSPMKGHSHVYWYRQLPEEGLKFMVYLQKENIIDESGMPKERFSAEFPKEGPSILRIQQVVRGDSAAYFCASSPPLAQGPSTDTQYFGPGTRLTVL.

This sequence joins TRBV9 and TRBJ2-3; D may correspond to TRBD1 or TRBD2 (5 bases each). Germline lookup yields CDR1 SGDLS and CDR2 YYNGEE. CDR3 length: 13 amino acids. V lost 4 bases, J lost 0 bases, and 6 bases lay in between. CDR3 sequence (DNA): TGTGCCAGCAGCCGGGACAGCACAGATACGCAGTATTTT. Protein product: CASSRDSTDTQYF. The full variable domain, with the rest looked up from reference TRBV9 and TRBJ2-3, is DSGVTQTPKHLITATGQRVTLRCSPRSGDLSVYWYQQSLDQGLQFLIQYYNGEERAKGNILERFSAQQFPDLHSELNLSSLELGDSALYFCASSRDSTDTQYFGPGTRLTVL.

The DNA of the CDR3 is TGTGCCAGCAGTGAGGGCTACCTATCCTCCTACGAGCAGTACTTC. Its translation: CASSEGYLSSYEQYF. The V and J genes are TRBV2 and TRBJ2-7; no clear D. The germline V and J ends were trimmed by 3 bases and 0 bases, with 12 bases remaining between them. Germline-derived CDR1 and CDR2 are SNHLY and FYNNEI. This CDR3 comprises 15 residues.

The V and J genes are TRBV5-1 and TRBJ1-1; 10 bases are a match to TRBD1. V was clipped by 4 bases and J by 3 bases; unmatched bases: 3. Germline CDR1 SGHRS, CDR2 YFSETQ. The CDR3 consists of 14 residues. The CDR3 spells CASSNDRGHTEAFF. The CDR3, as DNA: TGCGCCAGCAGCAATGACAGGGGGCACACTGAAGCTTTCTTT.

In its sample, this clone was seen once. The chain recombines TRBV7-2 with TRBJ1-2, with D hard to call. Germline values: CDR1 SGHTA, CDR2 FQGNSA. The CDR3 sequence is 14 residues long. Trimming shortened V by 5 bases and J by 0 bases, and 10 bases separated the two germline ends. DNA of the CDR3: TGTGCCAGCAGCGAGGTGAACTCTAACTATGGCTACACCTTC. This translates into CASSEVNSNYGYTF.

The chain recombines TRBV10-2 with TRBJ1-1; perhaps TRBD1 as D (6 bases). This CDR3 has 14 amino acids. Trimming stripped 7 bases from V and 0 bases from J, with 12 bases between. Per the germline V gene, CDR1 is WSHSY and CDR2 is SAAADI. DNA of the CDR3: TGCGCCAGCACTCGGGACACGATGAACACTGAAGCTTTCTTT. Its protein is CASTRDTMNTEAFF.

The V and J genes are TRBV2 and TRBJ2-2, with TRBD2 matching 11 bases. Per the germline V gene, CDR1 is SNHLY and CDR2 is FYNNEI. Germline trimming cut 9 bases from V and 6 bases from J; bases unmatched to any gene: 9. CDR3 length: 15 amino acids. The CDR3 sequence is CASTSGSTMAGELFF. For the CDR3, the DNA is TGTGCCAGTACTAGCGGGAGTACTATGGCCGGGGAGCTGTTTTTT.

The chain uses TRBV11-3 and TRBJ2-1; TRBD2 agrees at 11 bases. Germline V gene sequence: CDR1 SGHNT, CDR2 YENEEA. Unmatched junction bases numbered 10, after V lost 1 base and J lost 2 bases. This CDR3 has 19 residues. The CDR3 region has the DNA TGTGCCAGCAGCTTAGGGGGACTAGCGGAGACCCAAACCTACAATGAGCAGTTCTTC. This gives the protein CASSLGGLAETQTYNEQFF.

DNA of the CDR3: TGTGCCAGCAGCTTAGAAAGGACAGGCAGAGAGACCCAGTACTTC. Encoded protein: CASSLERTGRETQYF. The chain recombines TRBV11-2 with TRBJ2-5; 7 positions agree with TRBD1. Germline V gene sequence: CDR1 SGHAT, CDR2 FQNNGV. Trimming cost V 0 bases and J 4 bases; bases outside gene matches: 5. CDR3 length equals 15 residues.

V and J are TRBV10-3 and TRBJ1-5; 7 bases agree with TRBD1. The CDR3 sequence is 16 residues long. After removal of 0 bases from V and 1 base from J, the junction contained 3 bases not matched to a gene. Germline CDR1 is ENHRY and CDR2 is SYGVKD. The CDR3: CAISESDRVSNQPQHF. The CDR3 nucleotides are TGTGCCATCAGTGAGTCCGACAGGGTAAGCAATCAGCCCCAGCATTTT.

This chain joins TRBV6-5 and TRBJ1-3, with D unclear. Germline V gene data show CDR1 as MNHEY and CDR2 as SVGAGI. The CDR3 is 16 residues long. Trimming cost V 2 bases and J 2 bases, with 13 bases left between them. The CDR3 region has the DNA TGTGCCAGCAGTTACAGTCCAGGATCCCCTGGAAACACCATATATTTT. Amino acids: CASSYSPGSPGNTIYF.

The chain uses TRBV12-5 and TRBJ2-2, with D hard to call. V lost 6 bases, J lost 6 bases, and 17 bases lay in between. The CDR3 loop spans 15 amino acids. The germline CDR1 and CDR2 sequences are LGHNT and FRNRAP. CDR3 sequence reads: CASGPAPKLAGELFF. CDR3 nucleotides: TGTGCTAGTGGCCCCGCACCTAAATTAGCCGGGGAGCTGTTTTTT. Together with reference TRBV12-5 and TRBJ2-2, the CDR3 gives the full variable domain: DARVTQTPRHKVTEMGQEVTMRCQPILGHNTVFWYRQTMMQGLELLAYFRNRAPLDDSGMPKDRFSAEMPDATLATLKIQPSEPRDSAVYFCASGPAPKLAGELFFGEGSRLTVL.

On this clone: At one end the junction does not follow the germline gene, possibly because of a read error. The V gene is TRBV2, the J gene TRBJ1-1; D may be TRBD1 (5 bases). The CDR3 loop spans 15 amino acids. Germline V gene data show CDR1 as SNHLY and CDR2 as FYNNEI. The CDR3 sequence: CASSEDTGLNIEAFF. In DNA, the CDR3 is TGTGCCAGCAGTGAAGATACGGGACTAAACATTGAAGCTTTCTTT.